This T cell receptor (beta chain) originates from a study of neoadjuvant anti-PD-1 for oral cavity cancer. Most PBMC samples had approximately 470 ng input DNA in six replicates. Libraries were prepared by immunoSEQ multiplex PCR; TCRdb keeps only in-frame clonotypes and omits some of them. The profile covers some 61,000 clones, with around 83% appearing a single time and around 3.7% taken by the ten largest. Study observations and caveats: With three patients per group, TCR findings need larger cohorts.

As to this clone: Its antigen is undetermined.

Time point: after neoadjuvant nivolumab, at surgical resection. PBMCs were not maintained or expanded in culture before analysis. Germline-derived CDR1 and CDR2 are SEHNR and FQNEAQ (reference sequence). The CDR3 extends over 14 amino acids. Trimming shortened V by 5 bases and J by 2 bases, and 13 bases separated the two germline ends. V and J are TRBV7-9 and TRBJ2-7; tentatively, D is TRBD1 (6 bases). The sample here was PBMCs, taken after nivolumab (anti-PD-1) treatment. The TCR sequence derives from a person between 40 and 79 years old with oral cavity squamous cell carcinoma. CDR3 DNA sequence: TGTGCCAGCAGCCCCGGCAGGGGTACCTACGAGCAGTACTTC. Its protein product is CASSPGRGTYEQYF.